This T cell receptor beta chain was sequenced in a study of T cell responses to AZD1222 COVID-19 vaccine. Overall study findings and caveats: The reported proportion of spike-specific TCRs targeting unmutated variant regions was nearly half. White British people made up most donors, females outnumbered males, and clonal diversity was possibly underestimated. Spike-wide vaccine-associated CD4 TCRs dominated at 160-218 and 743-854.

Here immunoSEQ multiplex PCR was the method, and the copy in TCRdb shows in-frame clones only, minus some. The table lists around 140,000 clones, 91% of them singletons, with roughly 7.6% in the top ten. Trimming took 1 base from V and 3 from J, leaving 10 bases between them. Germline V CDR1 and CDR2: LNHDA, SQIVND (reference sequence). The CDR3 loop spans 15 amino acids. Comments on this clone: The antigen is unknown.

The source was peripheral blood, collected 28 days after the second dose of the MenACWY control vaccine. This receptor was taken from an adult who received the MenACWY meningococcal vaccine as a control. The genes are TRBV19 and TRBJ1-5, with D uncertain. CDR3 sequence reads: CASSIVQVFNQPQHF. The CDR3 DNA is TGTGCCAGTAGTATAGTCCAGGTCTTCAATCAGCCCCAGCATTTT.